A selection of T cell receptor beta chains follows, all from one sample in a study of blood T cell repertoires in COVID-19. Libraries were prepared by immunoSEQ multiplex PCR; TCRdb keeps only in-frame clonotypes and omits some of them. The repertoire consists of more than 200,000 clones, with around 86% occurring once and the leading ten covering approximately 7.3%. The sequenced sample was PBMCs or T cells enriched from blood (not recorded which). These TCRs come from a man aged 25-45 years in a cohort exposed to, infected with or recovered from COVID-19 (not recorded which). CDR3s include the opening cysteine and the closing phenylalanine or tryptophan. A D gene is named only where the DNA matches it firmly. Only some rows state a clone size, as once, few, many or a class for expanded clones.

clone size | J gene | V gene | D gene | CDR3 protein | CDR3 DNA
. | TRBJ2-7 | TRBV6-1 | . | CASSEVVSLSYEQYF | TGTGCCAGCAGTGAAGTAGTCTCCTTAAGCTACGAGCAGTACTTC
. | TRBJ2-2 | TRBV9 | TRBD1 | CASSAGQGTGELFF | TGTGCCAGCAGCGCTGGACAGGGCACCGGGGAGCTGTTTTTT
few | TRBJ2-5 | TRBV29-1 | . | CSVVEALYQETQYF | TGCAGCGTCGTGGAAGCGCTGTACCAAGAGACCCAGTACTTC
. | TRBJ2-7 | TRBV5-5 | . | CASSLGAEQYF | TGTGCCAGCAGCTTGGGAGCCGAGCAGTACTTC
. | TRBJ2-4 | TRBV3-1/TRBV3-2 | . | CASSLLGQAKNIQYF | TGTGCCAGCAGCCTGCTTGGCCAAGCCAAAAACATTCAGTACTTC
. | TRBJ1-5 | TRBV19 | TRBD1 | CASSWDRVGNQPQHF | TGTGCCAGTAGTTGGGACAGAGTCGGCAATCAGCCCCAGCATTTT
. | TRBJ1-4 | TRBV9 | . | CASSVGTYNEKLFF | TGTGCCAGCAGCGTCGGGACATATAATGAAAAACTGTTTTTT
. | TRBJ2-7 | TRBV5-1 | . | CASSLEQGGEQYF | TGCGCCAGCAGCTTGGAACAGGGTGGCGAGCAGTACTTC
once | TRBJ2-2 | TRBV6-5 | . | CASNPPRNTGELFF | TGTGCCAGCAACCCTCCGCGGAACACCGGGGAGCTGTTTTTT
. | TRBJ2-5 | TRBV7-7 | TRBD2 | CASSLGLAGGTQETQYF | TGTGCTAGCAGCTTAGGACTAGCGGGAGGAACCCAAGAGACCCAGTACTTC
. | TRBJ2-6 | TRBV4-3 | . | CASSQDRSSGANVLTF | TGCGCCAGCAGCCAAGATCGGAGCTCTGGGGCCAACGTCCTGACTTTC
. | TRBJ2-1 | TRBV7-8 | . | CASSLYMRRGTGTNEQFF | TGTGCCAGCAGCTTATATATGCGACGCGGGACCGGAACAAATGAGCAGTTCTTC
. | TRBJ1-1 | TRBV27 | TRBD1 | CASKRQGYGEAFF | TGTGCCAGCAAACGACAGGGATATGGTGAAGCTTTCTTT
. | TRBJ2-7 | TRBV11-2 | . | CASGRGNFYEQYF | TGTGCCAGCGGCCGGGGAAACTTCTACGAGCAGTACTTC
. | TRBJ1-5 | TRBV10-3 | . | CAISEAGGGNQPQHF | TGTGCCATCAGTGAGGCGGGAGGGGGCAATCAGCCCCAGCATTTT
. | TRBJ2-7 | TRBV29-1 | . | CSVEGGGREQYF | TGCAGCGTTGAGGGAGGGGGACGCGAGCAGTACTTC
few | TRBJ1-1 | TRBV20-1 | . | CSARDREKAFF | TGCAGTGCTAGAGATCGGGAGAAGGCTTTCTTT
. | TRBJ2-3 | TRBV29-1 | TRBD2 | CSAAGTSGRAISPDTQYF | TGCAGCGCCGCCGGGACTAGCGGGAGGGCCATCTCGCCAGATACGCAGTATTTT
. | TRBJ2-3 | TRBV18 | . | CASSPATDTQYF | TGTGCCAGCTCACCGGCCACAGATACGCAGTATTTT
. | TRBJ2-6 | TRBV7-9 | TRBD1 | CASSSGGEPGANVLTF | TGTGCCAGCAGCTCAGGGGGCGAACCTGGGGCCAACGTCCTGACTTTC
. | TRBJ1-2 | TRBV5-1 | . | CASSLRGDRRFYGYTF | TGCGCCAGCAGCTTGCGGGGTGACAGGAGATTCTATGGCTACACCTTC
. | TRBJ2-2 | TRBV7-9 | TRBD2 | CASSLAFPGLADDGELFF | TGTGCCAGCAGCTTAGCGTTCCCGGGACTAGCGGACGACGGGGAGCTGTTTTTT
. | TRBJ2-7 | TRBV2 | . | CASSESETSYEQYF | TGTGCCAGCAGTGAGTCGGAGACCTCCTACGAGCAGTACTTC
few | TRBJ1-2 | TRBV19 | TRBD1 | CASRGGTGFWGYTF | TGTGCCAGTAGAGGCGGGACAGGGTTTTGGGGCTACACCTTC
. | TRBJ2-5 | TRBV7-8 | . | CASMAGVRETQYF | TGTGCCAGCATGGCCGGGGTCCGGGAGACCCAGTACTTC
. | TRBJ1-3 | TRBV6-6 | . | CASSYGRDGNTIYF | TGTGCCAGCAGTTACGGCAGGGATGGAAACACCATATATTTT
. | TRBJ2-3 | TRBV4-3 | TRBD2 | CASSQDEASGRNTDTQYF | TGCGCCAGCAGCCAAGATGAGGCTAGCGGGAGAAACACAGATACGCAGTATTTT
. | TRBJ2-7 | TRBV9 | TRBD1 | CASSVAPGGDYEQYF | TGTGCCAGCAGCGTAGCTCCAGGGGGCGACTACGAGCAGTACTTC
. | TRBJ2-6 | TRBV7-3 | TRBD1 | CASSPYQGAGPGANVLTF | TGTGCCAGCAGCCCTTACCAGGGGGCGGGTCCTGGGGCCAACGTCCTGACTTTC
. | TRBJ1-4 | TRBV29-1 | TRBD1 | CSVTGFGEKLFF | TGCAGCGTGACAGGGTTCGGTGAAAAACTGTTTTTT
. | TRBJ2-1 | TRBV6-2/TRBV6-3 | TRBD2 | CASSSLGLAGDNEQFF | TGTGCCAGCAGTTCCCTAGGACTAGCGGGAGACAATGAGCAGTTCTTC
. | TRBJ1-2 | TRBV5-1 | TRBD1 | CASSLEGQPYGYTF | TGCGCCAGCAGCTTGGAGGGACAGCCATATGGCTACACCTTC
. | TRBJ2-4 | TRBV4-1 | TRBD1 | CASSQIDRGDIQYF | TGCGCCAGCAGCCAGATAGACAGGGGAGACATTCAGTACTTC
. | TRBJ2-5 | TRBV7-8 | . | CASSSRGETQYF | TGTGCCAGCAGCTCACGAGGGGAGACCCAGTACTTC
. | TRBJ2-5 | TRBV28 | . | CASSALSGTQYF | TGTGCCAGCAGTGCCCTCTCAGGGACCCAGTACTTC
. | TRBJ2-1 | TRBV5-6 | . | CASSLEDSTNEQFF | TGTGCCAGCTCCTTAGAAGACAGCACAAATGAGCAGTTCTTC
. | TRBJ1-1 | TRBV5-6 | . | CASSLTGFTEAFF | TGTGCCAGCAGCCTAACAGGATTCACTGAAGCTTTCTTT
. | TRBJ2-1 | TRBV7-6 | TRBD2 | CASSSGLAGGPQQFF | TGTGCCAGCAGCTCAGGACTAGCGGGAGGTCCTCAGCAGTTCTTC
. | TRBJ2-7 | TRBV3-1/TRBV3-2 | . | CASSQDRLTGKGYEQYF | TGTGCCAGCAGCCAAGATCGTCTAACAGGGAAGGGGTACGAGCAGTACTTC
few | TRBJ1-4 | TRBV28 | . | CASTHGRAGRNEKLFF | TGTGCCAGCACCCATGGGAGGGCAGGACGTAATGAAAAACTGTTTTTT
. | TRBJ2-2 | TRBV10-3 | . | CAISASPGVGELFF | TGTGCCATCAGTGCTAGCCCGGGGGTGGGGGAGCTGTTTTTT
. | TRBJ1-3 | TRBV9 | . | CASSAGGAGAGNTIYF | TGTGCCAGCAGCGCCGGTGGGGCAGGGGCTGGAAACACCATATATTTT
. | TRBJ2-5 | TRBV6-7 | TRBD2 | CASKSDQRDKETQYF | TGTGCCAGCAAATCCGACCAGCGGGATAAAGAGACCCAGTACTTC
. | TRBJ1-2 | TRBV4-1 | . | CASSQEGREGYGYTF | TGCGCCAGCAGCCAGGAGGGCAGGGAGGGCTATGGCTACACCTTC
. | TRBJ2-7 | TRBV7-6 | . | CASSLDRQMGEQYF | TGTGCCAGCAGCTTAGATCGACAAATGGGCGAGCAGTACTTC